The 32 T cell receptor beta chains in this list originate from one sample, sequenced in a study of T cells in Graves' hyperthyroidism and ophthalmopathy (dated by TCRdb to the late 2010s). The library was built by means of multiplex PCR. These reads were obtained on an Illumina HiSeq 2000. The TCR beta CDR3 regions were amplified from RNA transcripts. The first round of RT-PCR for the TCR CDR3 was performed with the HTBI primer set and the Qiagen OneStep RT-PCR kit. TCRdb ran its own pipeline on the public reads, namely fastp trimming at Q25 and MiXCR clone calling, and kept in-frame beta chains. All rows with the same CDR3 protein become a single entry with the most common DNA and genes. The sample profile shows 700,000 to 850,000 distinct CDR3 sequences; roughly a third of them were found once. Around 31% of the sample belongs to the ten largest clones. Source material: blood. These receptors all come from a woman aged 40 to 50 with Graves' hyperthyroidism.

This clonotype was found many times. The gene calls are TRBV20-1 and TRBJ2-2; D is undetermined. Germline lookup yields CDR1 DFQATT and CDR2 SNEGSKA (reference sequence). The CDR3 covers 14 residues. V lost 4 bases to trimming and J lost 2 bases, with 11 bases between them. The CDR3 region is CSAMNDENTGELFF. Written as DNA, the CDR3 is TGCAGTGCTATGAACGACGAAAACACCGGGGAGCTGTTTTTT.

This clonotype was recorded at least ten times. The rearrangement joins TRBV25-1 to TRBJ1-3; tentative D call: TRBD1 (6 bases). The CDR3 is made up of 15 amino acids. V was clipped by 4 bases and J by 1 base, with 11 bases between them. Germline CDR1 reads MGHDK; CDR2 reads SYGVNS. The CDR3 spells CASSAQGWSGNTIYF. DNA of the CDR3: TGTGCCAGCAGTGCCCAGGGGTGGTCTGGAAACACCATATATTTT. Together with reference TRBV25-1 and TRBJ1-3, the CDR3 gives the full variable domain: EADIYQTPRYLVIGTGKKITLECSQTMGHDKMYWYQQDPGMELHLIHYSYGVNSTEKGDLSSESTVSRIRTEHFPLTLESARPSHTSQYLCASSAQGWSGNTIYFGEGSWLTVV.

This clonotype was seen just once. The chain joins TRBV5-4 to TRBJ1-2, with TRBD1 matching 7 bases. This CDR3 has 17 residues. From germline, CDR1 is SGHNT and CDR2 YYREEE (reference sequence). The junction had 14 bases not matched to a gene; V was cut back by 4 bases and J by 2 bases. CDR3 sequence: CASSATPGTALNYGYTF. For the CDR3, the DNA is TGTGCCAGCAGCGCCACTCCGGGGACAGCCCTGAACTATGGCTACACCTTC.

This chain uses TRBV7-2 with TRBJ1-1, with TRBD1 identical over 12 bases. Trimming at V came to 5 bases and at J to 8 bases, leaving 12 bases not matched to a gene. CDR3 length: 16 residues. CDR1 SGHTA and CDR2 FQGNSA come from the germline V gene. The CDR3 region is CASSKGQGALGPEAFF. The CDR3 DNA reads TGTGCCAGCAGCAAGGGACAGGGGGCGCTTGGACCCGAAGCTTTCTTT.

Ten or more counts support this clonotype. The chain is built from TRBV9 and TRBJ1-5; no firm D call. The CDR3 has 13 residues. V dropped 3 bases and J dropped 4 bases, with 8 bases sitting between them. In germline, CDR1 is SGDLS, CDR2 YYNGEE. CDR3 residues: CASSEGTNQPQHF. CDR3 in DNA: TGTGCCAGCAGCGAGGGCACGAATCAGCCCCAGCATTTT.

This clonotype has at least ten counts. V is TRBV5-1 and J is TRBJ1-1; D is undetermined. V was clipped by 3 bases and J by 1 base, with 10 bases between them. CDR1 is SGHRS and CDR2 is YFSETQ in the germline V gene. This CDR3 region has 14 residues. CDR3 coding DNA: TGCGCCAGCAGCTACCTAAAAGGGAACACTGAAGCTTTCTTT. The encoded protein is CASSYLKGNTEAFF.

This clonotype was seen at least ten times. The J gene is TRBJ2-2, the V gene TRBV5-1; 8 positions match TRBD1. From germline, CDR1 is SGHRS and CDR2 YFSETQ. This CDR3 region has 16 residues. V trimming: 2 bases; J trimming: 7 bases; junction bases outside the gene matches: 10. The CDR3: CASSFLWTGSGGELFF. For the CDR3, the DNA is TGCGCCAGCAGCTTCCTCTGGACAGGGTCAGGCGGGGAGCTGTTTTTT. Variable domain in full (rest from reference TRBV5-1 and TRBJ2-2): KAGVTQTPRYLIKTRGQQVTLSCSPISGHRSVSWYQQTPGQGLQFLFEYFSETQRNKGNFPGRFSGRQFSNSRSEMNVSTLELGDSALYLCASSFLWTGSGGELFFGEGSRLTVL.

This clonotype occurred many times. The chain is built from TRBV25-1 and TRBJ2-5, with D possibly TRBD2 on 6 matching bases. CDR1 MGHDK and CDR2 SYGVNS come from the germline V gene. The CDR3 is made up of 13 amino acids. Trimming took 4 bases from V and 2 from J, leaving 8 bases between them. The CDR3 nucleotides are TGTGCCAGCAGTGGGGGGAGGCAAGAGACCCAGTACTTC. Protein: CASSGGRQETQYF.

Comment on this clonotype: This may arise from a read error, as a much more abundant clone is one base away. The chain joins TRBV7-9 to TRBJ1-2, with D tentatively TRBD1 (6 bases). Germline-derived CDR1 and CDR2 are SEHNR and FQNEAQ (reference sequence). This CDR3 contains 13 residues. DNA of the CDR3: TGTGCCGGCAGCTTAGGGGGGATTGATGGCTACACCTTC. Protein product: CAGSLGGIDGYTF.

V usage is TRBV14 and J usage is TRBJ1-1; D is unresolved. Germline CDR1 and CDR2: SGHDN and FVKESK. The CDR3 has 13 amino acids. Trimming stripped 0 bases from V and 11 bases from J, with 13 bases between. CDR3 sequence: CASSQERPRMAFF. The CDR3 DNA reads TGTGCCAGCAGCCAAGAACGGCCCCGAATGGCTTTCTTT. Variable domain in full (rest from reference TRBV14 and TRBJ1-1): EAGVTQFPSHSVIEKGQTVTLRCDPISGHDNLYWYRRVMGKEIKFLLHFVKESKQDESGMPNNRFLAERTGGTYSTLKVQPAELEDSGVYFCASSQERPRMAFFGQGTRLTVV.

This chain uses TRBV7-2 with TRBJ2-6; 7 bases align to TRBD2. The CDR3 is 16 residues long. Per germline, CDR1 SGHTA and CDR2 FQGNSA. V dropped 5 bases and J dropped 3; count of bases not matched to a gene: 7. The CDR3 region is CASSVGRSNGANVLTF. CDR3 nucleotides: TGTGCCAGCAGCGTCGGGAGGTCCAATGGGGCCAACGTCCTGACTTTC.

This clonotype occurred a few times. This sequence joins TRBV5-1 and TRBJ2-5; D is tentatively TRBD1 or TRBD2 (6 bases each). This CDR3 contains 15 residues. Trimming took off 1 base at V and 6 bases at J, with 16 bases between the two ends. The germline V gene encodes CDR1 SGHRS and CDR2 YFSETQ. The CDR3 DNA sequence: TGCGCCAGCAGCTTGTTACAGGGTAGCGGAAAGACCCAGTACTTC. This sequence encodes CASSLLQGSGKTQYF.

This clonotype was seen many times. V is TRBV9 and J is TRBJ1-1, with a weak D call TRBD1 (6 bases). V was pared by 4 bases and J by 14 bases, with 21 bases between. Germline V lookup: CDR1 SGDLS, CDR2 YYNGEE. The CDR3 length is 13 residues. The CDR3, as DNA: TGTGCCAGCAGCCCTCGGACAGAAGTCCCAGGATTCTTT. This gives the protein CASSPRTEVPGFF.

The sample holds many counts of this clonotype. The chain links TRBV7-9 to TRBJ1-5; 12 nucleotides line up with TRBD1. Germline CDR1 and CDR2: SEHNR and FQNEAQ (reference sequence). The CDR3 is 14 amino acids. Losses at the gene ends were 3 bases for V and 13 bases for J; bases not matched to a gene: 7. CDR3 region: CASSFGTGGSRQHF. The CDR3 bases are TGTGCCAGCAGCTTTGGGACAGGGGGCTCAAGACAGCATTTT.

This clonotype was counted many times. V gene TRBV29-1 combines with J gene TRBJ1-2; a weak D match, TRBD1 (5 bases). The germline V and J ends were trimmed by 3 bases and 0 bases, with 14 bases remaining between them. Germline values: CDR1 SQVTM, CDR2 ANQGSEA. The CDR3 loop spans 15 amino acids. CDR3 residues: CSVDFGALANYGYTF. CDR3 DNA sequence: TGCAGCGTTGATTTTGGGGCCTTAGCTAACTATGGCTACACCTTC.

This clonotype has a count of ten or more. This chain links TRBV25-1 with TRBJ1-6; the D is unclear. The CDR3 is 15 residues long. CDR1 is MGHDK and CDR2 is SYGVNS in the germline V gene. Deletions cut 5 bases from V and 0 bases from J, with 8 bases between. The CDR3 sequence is CASSRLDSYNSPLHF. The CDR3 DNA follows: TGTGCCAGCAGTCGATTGGACTCCTATAATTCACCCCTCCACTTT.

This sequence joins TRBV9 and TRBJ2-2, with TRBD2 identical over 13 bases. CDR1 SGDLS and CDR2 YYNGEE come from the germline V gene. V shed 4 bases and J 6 bases; nucleotides not matched to a gene: 6. This CDR3 region has 16 residues. The CDR3: CASSPGLAGESGELFF. In DNA, the CDR3 is TGTGCCAGCAGCCCCGGACTAGCGGGAGAATCCGGGGAGCTGTTTTTT.

J is TRBJ1-5 and V is TRBV5-1; a weak D match, TRBD1 (5 bases). Trimming pared 2 bases from V and 5 bases from J, leaving 11 bases between. This CDR3 region has 14 residues. Germline-derived CDR1 and CDR2 are SGHRS and YFSETQ. The CDR3 DNA reads as TGCGCCAGCAGCTTATTTTTGGGGGATCAGCCCCAGCATTTT. It is translated as CASSLFLGDQPQHF.

Notes on this clonotype: One base away lies a much larger clone, so this may be a sequencing read error. This chain uses TRBV6-5 with TRBJ1-6; D remains ambiguous. Germline V gives CDR1 MNHEY, CDR2 SVGAGI. The V gene lost 5 bases and the J gene lost 7 bases, with 15 bases spanning the gap. This CDR3 is built from 15 residues. CDR3 sequence reads: CASSEAQEANSPLHF. The CDR3 DNA reads as TGTGCCAGCAGTGAAGCGCAGGAGGCAAATTCACCCCTCCACTTT.

This clonotype occurred a few times. The CDR3 reads CASSPNSGQDTEAFF. The DNA of the CDR3 is TGTGCCAGCAGCCCCAATTCAGGCCAAGACACTGAAGCTTTCTTT. J is TRBJ1-1 and V is TRBV7-9; D gene uncertain. The CDR3 is made up of 15 amino acids. Germline V CDR1 and CDR2: SEHNR, FQNEAQ (reference sequence). V lost 5 bases and J 3 bases, leaving 16 bases between the germline ends.

A note on this clonotype: This sequence may be a read error, since a much larger clone differs from it by one base. The CDR3 reads CASNPQGNTEAFF. The CDR3 DNA reads as TGTGCCAGCAACCCACAGGGAAACACTGAAGCTTTCTTT. V and J are TRBV2 and TRBJ1-1; maybe TRBD1 (6 bases). The CDR3 is made up of 13 amino acids. Per germline, CDR1 SNHLY and CDR2 FYNNEI. V was trimmed by 7 bases and J by 2 bases, leaving 11 bases between them.

The V gene is TRBV7-2, the J gene TRBJ1-2; D possibly corresponds to TRBD1 (5 bases). The CDR3 spans 13 residues. CDR1 is SGHTA and CDR2 is FQGNSA in the germline V gene. The ends were cut back, 6 bases at V and 7 bases at J, with 15 bases in the middle. The CDR3 DNA reads as TGTGCCAGCAGTCCCGGGGCCAAGAGTGGCTACACCTTC. Encoded protein: CASSPGAKSGYTF. Full variable domain (missing parts from reference TRBV7-2 and TRBJ1-2): GAGVSQSPSNKVTEKGKDVELRCDPISGHTALYWYRQSLGQGLEFLIYFQGNSAPDKSGLPSDRFSAERTGGSVSTLTIQRTQQEDSAVYLCASSPGAKSGYTFGSGTRLTVV.

There are many counts of this clonotype. As DNA, the CDR3 is TGTGCCAGCAGTTACGCGTCGCTTGGAAACACCATATATTTT. It is translated as CASSYASLGNTIYF. The rearrangement joins TRBV6-6 to TRBJ1-3; D gene uncertain. The length of the CDR3 is 14 residues. The germline V gene has CDR1 MNHNY and CDR2 SVGAGI (reference sequence). V was clipped by 2 bases and J by 3 bases, with 8 bases between them.

The J gene is TRBJ2-3, the V gene TRBV29-1; TRBD1 might be the D (6 bases). V lost 0 bases to trimming and J lost 3 bases, with 13 bases between them. CDR3 length: 15 amino acids. The germline gives CDR1 SQVTM, CDR2 ANQGSEA. The CDR3 here is CSVEDPGHGTDTQYF. CDR3 nucleotides: TGCAGCGTTGAAGATCCGGGACACGGAACAGATACGCAGTATTTT.

This clonotype was counted a few times. This sequence joins TRBV24-1 and TRBJ2-3; D not certain. Trimming took 4 bases from V and 2 from J, leaving 6 bases between them. Per the germline V gene, CDR1 is KGHDR and CDR2 is SFDVKD. This CDR3 comprises 13 residues. The CDR3 region is CATSDTNTDTQYF. In nucleotides, the CDR3 is TGTGCCACCAGTGACACCAACACAGATACGCAGTATTTT.

The genes are TRBV7-3 and TRBJ2-7; tentative D call: TRBD2 (6 bases). Germline values: CDR1 SGHTA, CDR2 FQGTGA. This CDR3 comprises 15 residues. Deletions cut 6 bases from V and 2 bases from J, with 17 bases between. The DNA for the CDR3 is TGTGCCAGCAGTGCCTCGCTAGCGCCCGCCTACGAGCAGTACTTC. Amino acid sequence: CASSASLAPAYEQYF.

This clonotype was seen at least ten times. The chain is built from TRBV7-9 and TRBJ2-7, with TRBD2 matching 9 bases. Unmatched junction bases numbered 1, after V lost 1 base and J lost 6 bases. The CDR3 contains 13 residues. Germline V gives CDR1 SEHNR, CDR2 FQNEAQ (reference sequence). CDR3 sequence reads: CASSLGGLAEQYF. For the CDR3, the DNA is TGTGCCAGCAGCTTAGGGGGACTAGCCGAGCAGTACTTC.

V and J are TRBV30 and TRBJ1-5; 9 bases are a match to TRBD1. CDR1 and CDR2 from the germline V gene are GTSNPN and SVGIG (reference sequence). The ends lost 2 bases at V and 4 bases at J; junction bases unmatched: 3. This CDR3 spans 14 amino acids. The CDR3 region has the DNA TGTGCCTGGAGTCCGACAGGGGGGAATCAGCCCCAGCATTTT. Its protein product is CAWSPTGGNQPQHF.

This sequence joins TRBV10-3 and TRBJ1-2, with TRBD1 matching over 10 bases. The CDR3 has 16 amino acids. Germline CDR1 is ENHRY and CDR2 is SYGVKD. The ends lost 5 bases at V and 4 bases at J; junction bases unmatched: 10. As DNA, the CDR3 is TGTGCCATCAGTCCAAGGGACAGGGGCGATTTCTATGGCTACACCTTC. It encodes CAISPRDRGDFYGYTF.

This clonotype was observed at least ten times. The V and J genes are TRBV10-3 and TRBJ1-2; D perhaps matches TRBD1 (5 bases). The CDR3 is 12 residues long. The V gene's germline CDR1 is ENHRY and CDR2 SYGVKD. V dropped 3 bases and J dropped 6 bases, with 8 bases sitting between them. For the CDR3, the DNA is TGTGCCATCAGTGATGGGGCAGATGGCTACACCTTC. Its translation is CAISDGADGYTF.

This clonotype was counted many times. The CDR3 here is CASSEDSRSNGYTF. CDR3 nucleotide sequence: TGTGCCAGCAGTGAAGACAGCCGTTCAAATGGCTACACCTTC. V gene TRBV6-5 combines with J gene TRBJ1-2, with D possibly matching TRBD1 (5 bases). Trimming removed 5 bases from V and 6 bases from J, with 16 bases in between. There are 14 residues in the CDR3. Germline V gene lookup returns CDR1 MNHEY and CDR2 SVGAGI.

The gene calls are TRBV7-2 and TRBJ1-4; 9 bases are shared with TRBD1. Trimming removed 5 bases from V and 10 bases from J; junction bases left unmatched: 8. CDR1 is SGHTA and CDR2 is FQGNSA in the germline V gene. This CDR3 has 14 amino acids. DNA for the CDR3: TGTGCCAGCAGCATGGGACAGGGTTTAGCAAAACTGTTTTTT. Encoded protein: CASSMGQGLAKLFF.